Detailed here is one T cell receptor (beta chain). Its specificity is unknown. To make TCR beta libraries, researchers used iRepertoire HTBI primers and Arm-PCR of CDR3 regions. TCRdb re-analysed the multiplex PCR reads in MiXCR, keeping a single row per CDR3 protein. The data show a few hundred thousand distinct CDR3 sequences, under 25% seen once. Time point described: persistent/refractory GD, antithyroid drugs over 5 years with positive TRAb. Preparation of the TCR library used RNA extracted from PBMCs. Diagnosis followed American Thyroid Association guidelines for Graves' disease. An endocrinology department located in Xi'an, China, was where the patients came from. This sample stems from a study of regulatory T cells in long-lasting Graves disease. Study results and limitations: Rather than thyroid tissue, only peripheral blood underwent study.

The sequence came from a female donor with Graves disease. This material consisted of peripheral blood mononuclear cells (PBMCs), taken when the disease was refractory, from a patient treated with antithyroid drugs.

CDR3 region: CATKPGQNTGELFF. For the CDR3, the DNA is TGCGCCACCAAACCGGGACAGAACACCGGGGAGCTGTTTTTT. The rearrangement uses TRBV5-1 and TRBJ2-2, with D tentatively TRBD1 (6 bases). The CDR3 has 14 residues. The germline gives CDR1 SGHRS, CDR2 YFSETQ. V was pared by 9 bases and J by 1 base, with 13 bases between.